This entry lists 12 T cell receptor beta chains sequenced from one sample in a study of post-analysis software for immune sequencing data. Points from the study as a whole: When patients were compared with controls, a handful of TRBV segments were more frequent, TRBV5-6, TRBV5-1 and TRBV20-1 among them.

Antigens of these TCRs are unknown. Prepared TCR beta cDNA libraries contained unique molecular identifiers. TCRdb re-called the PCR reads through MiXCR, storing one row per CDR3 protein. The sample consists of 740,000 or so distinct CDR3 sequences, around 50% of them appearing once. Input material: blood. These receptors were obtained from a girl aged 10 to 17 with multiple sclerosis.

The chain uses TRBV6-1 and TRBJ1-2; weak D call: TRBD1 (5 bases). V was trimmed by 0 bases and J by 2 bases, leaving 10 bases between them. This CDR3 has 15 residues. Germline CDR1 MNHNS, CDR2 SASEGT. CDR3: CASSEAEGWNYGYTF. CDR3 in DNA: TGTGCCAGCAGTGAAGCGGAGGGGTGGAACTATGGCTACACCTTC.

Regarding this clonotype: Germline and junction disagree at one end, which may indicate a read error. This chain connects TRBV6-5 to TRBJ2-7; TRBD1 matches 10 bases. Germline loops: CDR1 MNHEY, CDR2 SVGAGI. The CDR3 runs 15 residues. The CDR3 reads CASSYFGTGVSEQYF. CDR3 coding DNA: TGTGCCAGCAGCTACTTTGGGACAGGGGTGAGCGAGCAGTACTTC.

The V gene is TRBV15, the J gene TRBJ2-1, with D uncertain. The CDR3 has 15 residues. CDR1 and CDR2 from the germline V gene are LNHNV and YYDKDF (reference sequence). V gave up 0 bases and J gave up 7 bases, with 13 bases separating them. CDR3 in amino acids: CATSREVTLGNEQFF. In DNA form, the CDR3 reads TGTGCCACCAGCAGAGAGGTGACTCTCGGGAATGAGCAGTTCTTC.

The chain combines TRBV3-1 with TRBJ2-5, with 7 bases matching TRBD1. V was clipped by 5 bases and J by 9 bases; unmatched bases: 3. This CDR3 has 11 residues. CDR1 and CDR2 (germline): LGHDT, YNNKEL (reference sequence). The CDR3 protein is CASSDRVSQYF. DNA of the CDR3: TGTGCCAGCAGCGACAGGGTGTCCCAGTACTTC.

The chain combines TRBV9 with TRBJ2-4; D ambiguous. The J call may not be correct, given that the DNA end is closer to TRBJ2-7. The CDR3 length is 13 residues. Germline CDR1 SGDLS, CDR2 YYNGEE. CDR3 protein: CASSVGLAIEQYF. CDR3 sequence (DNA): TGTGCCAGCAGCGTAGGTCTCGCGATCGAGCAGTACTTC.

This chain connects TRBV5-1 to TRBJ2-7, with a weak D call TRBD1 (6 bases). CDR1 SGHRS and CDR2 YFSETQ come from the germline V gene. V gave up 0 bases and J gave up 4 bases, with 14 bases separating them. This CDR3 contains 15 residues. In DNA, the CDR3 is TGCGCCAGCAGCTTGGAAACAGGGCCAGGTTACGAGCAGTACTTC. Protein product: CASSLETGPGYEQYF.

This clonotype was picked up a small number of times. The CDR3 sequence: CASSPATREDTQYF. The CDR3 coding sequence is TGTGCCAGCAGTCCCGCCACACGAGAAGATACGCAGTATTTT. The J gene is TRBJ2-3, the V gene TRBV2; D ambiguous. The V gene lost 5 bases and the J gene lost 5 bases, with 14 bases spanning the gap. This CDR3 region has 14 residues. Per germline, CDR1 SNHLY and CDR2 FYNNEI.

The rearrangement joins TRBV6-2 or TRBV6-3 to TRBJ1-5; no reliable D call. Germline CDR1 reads MNHEY; CDR2 reads SVGEGT. The CDR3 has 14 residues. Trimming stripped 0 bases from V and 4 bases from J, with 7 bases between. The CDR3 DNA is TGTGCCAGCAGTTACTCGATGAGGAATCAGCCCCAGCATTTT. Its translation is CASSYSMRNQPQHF.

This chain links TRBV28 with TRBJ2-7; tentative D call: TRBD1 (6 bases). Germline V gives CDR1 MDHEN, CDR2 SYDVKM. V was cut by 3 bases and J by 0 bases, with 12 bases left in between. This CDR3 is built from 15 residues. The CDR3 DNA sequence: TGTGCCAGCAGTTTGGGACACTACAGCTCCTACGAGCAGTACTTC. Its translation: CASSLGHYSSYEQYF.

The rearrangement joins TRBV20-1 to TRBJ2-7; no definite D call. The CDR3 length is 13 residues. The ends were cut back, 0 bases at V and 2 bases at J, with 8 bases in the middle. Germline CDR1 DFQATT, CDR2 SNEGSKA (reference sequence). The CDR3 DNA is TGCAGTGCTAGAGATCTACCCGCCTACGAGCAGTACTTC. Translating gives CSARDLPAYEQYF.

This sequence joins TRBV7-9 and TRBJ2-1; D not resolved. V lost 5 bases and J lost 1, with 12 bases in between. The length of the CDR3 is 15 residues. CDR1 and CDR2 (germline): SEHNR, FQNEAQ (reference sequence). CDR3 sequence reads: CASSQRGGSYNEQFF. In DNA, the CDR3 is TGTGCCAGCAGCCAGCGTGGTGGATCCTACAATGAGCAGTTCTTC.

As to this clonotype: One junction end does not reproduce the germline sequence, and a read error may be involved. This chain uses TRBV12-3 or TRBV12-4 with TRBJ2-3; 7 bases fit TRBD1. The CDR3 is 11 residues long. Here the CDR3 DNA reads TGTGCCATACAGGGGACAGATGCGCAGTATTTT. Residues: CAIQGTDAQYF.